What follows describes a single T cell receptor (beta chain). The record originates from a study of blood T cell repertoires in COVID-19. Across the study: PBMCs, B-cell-depleted T cells, or T cells provided the cDNA or gDNA that made up the material.

The V segment lost 3 bases and the J segment 7 bases; nucleotides outside the gene matches: 8. The CDR3 contains 15 residues. Germline CDR1 MDHEN, CDR2 SYDVKM. Clones were sequenced by immunoSEQ multiplex PCR, and TCRdb holds only the in-frame ones, with some missing. The table has some 68,000 clones, 90% seen once. While infection was still active, Seattle patients were enrolled and then followed longitudinally. The J gene is TRBJ1-2, the V gene TRBV28, with TRBD1 identical over 10 bases. Sample: peripheral blood. The source of this sequence is a man aged 50-59 years with COVID-19, enrolled during active disease. The CDR3 reads CASSFPGTGEAGYTF. The CDR3 nucleotides read TGTGCCAGCAGTTTTCCCGGGACAGGGGAGGCTGGCTACACCTTC.